The source of this TCR beta chain is a study of cytomegalovirus exposure and HLA in healthy donors. Study-level results: Per published accounts, TCR beta sequences correctly predicted the HLA-A and HLA-B alleles of most subjects.

Looked up from germline, CDR1 is SGHTA and CDR2 is FQGTGA. This CDR3 spans 17 amino acids. V dropped 4 bases and J dropped 5; count of bases not matched to a gene: 10. PCR involved 60 Vbeta and 13 Jbeta primers. Assay used: immunoSEQ multiplex PCR; TCRdb lists only in-frame clones, some missing. The sample has about 140,000 clones, approximately 82% seen once. For this clone: Its specificity is unknown.

This TCR came from a woman in her forties in good health and CMV-seronegative. Sequencing input: PBMCs. The chain links TRBV7-3 to TRBJ2-2, with TRBD2 matching 10 bases. The CDR3 DNA follows: TGTGCCAGCAGCTCCTCGGGCAGCGGGAGGGTGACCGGGGAGCTGTTTTTT. This gives the protein CASSSSGSGRVTGELFF.